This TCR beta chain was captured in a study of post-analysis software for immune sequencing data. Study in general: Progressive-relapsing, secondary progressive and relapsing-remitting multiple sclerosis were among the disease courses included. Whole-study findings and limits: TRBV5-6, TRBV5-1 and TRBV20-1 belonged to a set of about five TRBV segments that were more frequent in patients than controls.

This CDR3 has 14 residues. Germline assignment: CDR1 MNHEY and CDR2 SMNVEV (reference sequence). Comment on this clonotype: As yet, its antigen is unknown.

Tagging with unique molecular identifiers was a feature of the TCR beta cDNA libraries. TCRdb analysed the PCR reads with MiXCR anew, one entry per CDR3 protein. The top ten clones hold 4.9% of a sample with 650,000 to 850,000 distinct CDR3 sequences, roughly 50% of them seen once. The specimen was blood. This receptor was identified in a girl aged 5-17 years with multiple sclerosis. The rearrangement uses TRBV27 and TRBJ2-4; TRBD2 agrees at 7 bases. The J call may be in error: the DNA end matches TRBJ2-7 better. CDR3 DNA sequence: TGTGCCAGCAGTGTCGGGACTACTGTATACGAGCAGTACTTC. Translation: CASSVGTTVYEQYF.